The sequence of this T cell receptor (beta chain) was determined in a study of graft-versus-host responses after intestinal transplantation. Sequencing was performed with immunoSEQ multiplex PCR; in TCRdb, only in-frame clones are kept and a portion is missing. The table records around 100,000 clones, just under 95% of them present only once. CDR1 is SGHVS, CDR2 FNYEAQ, per germline. V lost 1 base and J lost 0, with 10 bases in between. CDR3 length equals 15 residues. In its sample, this clone was seen once. Antigen specificity is unknown. This sequence joins TRBV7-6 and TRBJ2-7, with D tentatively TRBD1 (5 bases). This TCR was recovered from a human donor who was the organ donor for an intestinal transplant. Sequenced material: unstimulated CD8+ T cells sorted from spleen or lymph node cells, taken before transplant. The CDR3 spells CASSLEVGHSYEQYF. The CDR3 DNA reads as TGTGCCAGCAGCTTAGAAGTAGGACACTCCTACGAGCAGTACTTC.